The entry that follows covers one T cell receptor (beta chain) sequence. Its antigen is not yet known. This sample stems from a study of cytomegalovirus exposure and HLA in healthy donors (dated by TCRdb to about 2017). About the study as a whole: An earlier analysis of several hundred of the donors reported about 300 Gb of sequence data and around 100 million unique TCR beta sequences obtained from around 190 million T cells. To predict cytomegalovirus infection status, the study combined high-throughput TCR immunosequencing, statistical association of individual TCRs with disease status, and machine learning. The T cell repertoires of around 670 subjects were profiled by immunosequencing and related to cytomegalovirus serostatus. Of the roughly 410 genotyped donors, 65% to 90% were placed in the genetic ancestry cluster associated with self-reported Caucasian donors. An earlier analysis of several hundred of the donors applied high-throughput TCR beta sequencing to assess whether each TCR beta V gene segment acted as functional or pseudogenic. Rather than using new phenotypic data, the later analysis identified candidate immune exposures from TCR beta sequences and from how often those sequences occurred across donors. A separate validation cohort of approximately 130 different subjects was used in addition to the 666-subject first cohort. Roughly 5 DR-DQ haplotypes were handled as single units for association and clustering because linkage in the cohort was strong. On average, 235,054 unique TCR beta nucleotide sequences were sequenced per donor among some 420 genotyped donors of the cohort, with roughly a sixth of those sequences being non-productive. In a later genetic analysis, genome-wide SNP genotypes for about 60% of the 666 donors were used, and that subset was treated as a discovery cohort. Typing coverage varied by locus: 629-630 donors for A, B, C, DRB1 and DQB1; 522 for DQA1; over 600 for DPA1; fewer than 480 for DPB1. About 320 gigabases of sequencing data and approximately 85 million unique TCR sequences were included in an early release covering 550 to 650 HLA-typed donors. Alongside the repertoire data, information on donor age, sex, ethnicity and CMV serostatus was compiled. Every discovery cohort repertoire had been produced on one sequencing platform. Class I and class II HLA loci were covered by the typing at four-digit resolution. The aim of the study was to test whether cataloging public T cell receptors could identify signatures of past pathogen exposure. To study patterns of TCR occurrence, a later analysis re-analyzed previously published TCR beta repertoires from 650 to 750 donors and added high-resolution HLA genotyping. What the research found in general, with its limitations: CMV serostatus was the only immune exposure information available for the cohort. Because counts were too low, under 20 rarely observed V segments, including chromosome 9 orphons, were left out of the earlier analysis of some 640 of the donors. A later genetic analysis reported fewer N-insertions in productive TCRs among donors in an Asian-associated ancestry cluster than the approximately 700-donor mean. Broadly in line with IMGT annotations, most TCR beta V segments showed up in productive rearrangements about 87% or about 30% of the time in an earlier analysis of several hundred of the donors. Roughly uniform sequencing depth across donors was assumed in presence/absence analyses, although this assumption may not hold. In a later analysis, several top co-occurrence clusters were reported to appear linked to parvovirus B19, influenza, CMV and Epstein-Barr virus. Assigning TCR associations to individual alleles was difficult when HLA alleles, especially DR and DQ, strongly co-occurred. A further reported finding was that TCR beta sequences accurately predicted the HLA-A and HLA-B alleles for most subjects in the first cohort. Because HLA typing was unavailable for some donors at each locus, only the typed subset was used in association tests. A later analysis found that TCR association rates varied across HLA loci, with DRB1 alleles showing the most associated TCRs and HLA-C alleles the fewest. Only TCR beta chains were sequenced in this cohort, and the absence of alpha or paired-chain data limited detectable features. An association between a missense DCLRE1C variant and V-gene and J-gene trimming of TCR beta chains was found in a later genetic analysis and replicated in an independent cohort. It was suggested by the authors that the approach could potentially be generalized to other disease states and immunological phenotypes. Most CMV-associated TCR beta chains appeared to be HLA-restricted in a later analysis, and the HLA associations seemed to be driven largely by CMV exposure. A later analysis found that HLA-associated TCR beta chains were more clonally expanded and had lower generation probabilities than equally common non-associated chains. The classifier was reported to diagnose cytomegalovirus status with high specificity and sensitivity in both the original and validation cohorts. The sequencing pipeline was judged likely to have produced a cluster of highly shared sequence variants as a technical artifact. At a false discovery rate of 0.05, a later analysis linked around 15,000 TCR beta sequences to specific HLA alleles. The study gave a list of about 150 TCR beta chains associated with cytomegalovirus. Across donors, most TCR sequences were observed very rarely, whereas some public TCRs were present in many individuals. Linkage disequilibrium might explain the correlated functional status among segregating V segments, but an unknown experimental factor could not be excluded. In vitro tests confirmed that three of the cytomegalovirus-associated TCR beta chains recognize cytomegalovirus antigens.

Receptor amplification or capture employed the immunoSEQ multiplex PCR assay. For the multiplex PCR, a mixture combining 60 forward primers for TCR Vbeta segments and 13 reverse primers for TCR Jbeta segments was used. The CDR3 region of rearranged TCR beta genes was amplified from genomic DNA by a multiplex PCR assay. On the Illumina HiSeq System, the amplified TCR beta libraries were sequenced as 87-base-pair reads. The original methods were these. A later analysis tallied about 77 million unique TCR beta chains across the approximately 670 repertoires, and approximately 12 million of those chains were shared by two or more donors. Raw reads were error-corrected and collapsed into unique sequences with a nearest-neighbor algorithm that merged closely related sequences to remove PCR and sequencing errors. CDR3 sequences were aligned to IMGT reference sequences to assign V, D and J gene segments. For a sequence to be retained, a match of at least six nucleotides was required to both a V gene segment and a J gene segment. A rearrangement was called productive if the CDR3 had no stop codons and remained in frame with V and J, and every other rearrangement was called non-productive. CDR3 was defined according to IMGT convention as the region running from the second conserved V-encoded cysteine to the conserved J-encoded phenylalanine. The earlier analysis of 587 of the donors excluded sequences that lacked an unambiguous match to a single V gene segment. In an earlier analysis of approximately 590 of the donors, a V segment was called functional when productive rearrangements were above 56.7%, and segregating when the standard deviation between donors exceeded 5%. To diagnose cytomegalovirus status from the catalog of TCR beta chain sequences, a statistical classification framework was built. V and J gene assignment, in a later analysis, came from comparing TCR nucleotide sequences with IMGT/GENE-DB human TR gene sequences. Using the TCRdist pipeline, a later analysis assigned CDR3 sequences along with most-parsimonious VDJ recombination scenarios. In a later analysis, each TCR beta chain was defined by its CDR3 amino acid sequence together with its V-gene family, and reads without a unique V-gene family were excluded. To address suspected cross-contamination and a sequencing artifact, a later analysis removed several hundred highly shared, low-generation-probability nucleotide sequences. For each public chain, a later analysis derived a clonal expansion index from normalized ranks of inferred template counts within each repertoire. In a later analysis, generation probabilities were computed using a VDJ recombination model fitted to out-of-frame rearrangements, and the results were checked against IGoR. A later analysis scored TCR-TCR, TCR-HLA and TCR-CMV co-occurrence with hypergeometric tests, applying a repertoire-size bias correction to TCR pairs. To estimate false discovery rates, a later analysis permuted the HLA or CMV assignments 20 times. In a later analysis, co-occurring TCRs were grouped using DBSCAN, with TCRdist sequence similarity added in when clustering inside HLA-allele-positive subsets. Repertoires with fewer than 30,000 or more than 120,000 public chains, plus five repertoires with anomalous nucleotide sharing, were excluded from co-occurrence clustering. TCRdb took over this immuneACCESS table, retaining in-frame rearrangements with V and J assigned. Such tables are incomplete; in checked studies, under half of the missing clones stem from an unresolved V gene, and the remainder is unexplained. D and trimming were read from the DNA, whereas the V and J calls and clone size are those reported in that table. The sample's clone listing holds about 74,000 clones. Roughly 8% of the sample is in the top ten clones.

In total, just over 650 healthy bone marrow donors made up the cohort. At the time of sampling, every cohort member was nominally healthy, though immune exposures that went unrecorded were likely present. The donor tested CMV seropositive, placing the donor among the roughly 300 seropositive members of the cohort. Every donor gave a peripheral blood sample, and the peripheral blood mononuclear cells from that sample were used for TCR beta sequencing. The Qiagen DNeasy Blood Extraction Kit was used to extract genomic DNA from the blood cell samples. This clonotype was obtained from a female donor in good health and CMV-seropositive. Sequencing used PBMCs.

The CDR3 has the sequence CASSELAGNEQFF. The nucleotides are TGTGCCAGCAGTGAACTAGCGGGGAATGAGCAGTTCTTC. The sequence joins TRBV2 to TRBJ2-1, and TRBD2 matches 9 of the central bases. As encoded in the germline V gene, CDR1 is SNHLY while CDR2 is FYNNEI. Germline trimming: 2 bases from V, 7 bases from J; junction bases outside gene matches: 0. From cysteine to phenylalanine, the CDR3 is 13 amino acids long. Only CDR3 DNA is held: 39 bases, read in frame from base 1.